Listed here are 10 T cell receptor beta chains from one sample, sequenced in a study of Ad26.COV2.S vaccination and SARS-CoV-2 variants. The method was immunoSEQ multiplex PCR; TCRdb's version includes in-frame clones alone and lacks a portion of them. The table lists roughly 100,000 clones, over 60% of them singletons. This material consisted of peripheral blood, taken after recovery from COVID-19. The receptor source for this set is a human donor who had recovered from COVID-19.

The chain couples TRBV28 to TRBJ1-6; weak D call: TRBD1 (6 bases). The germline CDR1 and CDR2 sequences are MDHEN and SYDVKM. This CDR3 is built from 14 residues. Trimming stripped 6 bases from V and 9 bases from J, with 15 bases between. CDR3 protein: CASRVGRGISPLHF. CDR3 sequence (DNA): TGTGCCAGCAGAGTGGGCAGGGGAATTTCACCCCTCCACTTT.

The CDR3 sequence: CASSLLAGELFF. The CDR3 coding sequence is TGTGCCAGCAGCTTACTGGCCGGGGAGCTGTTTTTT. The V gene is TRBV7-7, the J gene TRBJ2-2; D is ambiguous. Trimming cost V 2 bases and J 6 bases, with 4 bases left between them. From germline, CDR1 is SSHAT and CDR2 FNYEAQ (reference sequence). The CDR3 spans 12 residues.

V gene TRBV3-1 (or the pseudogene TRBV3-2) combines with J gene TRBJ1-5; no clear D. Between the trimmed V and J ends, which lost 0 bases and 7 bases, there was a span of 7 bases. The CDR3 is 13 residues long. Germline assignment: CDR1 LGHDT and CDR2 YNNKEL (reference sequence). CDR3 nucleotide sequence: TGTGCCAGCAGCCAAGATCGGCAGCAGCCCCAGCATTTT. Amino acids: CASSQDRQQPQHF.

The V call is TRBV6-4, the J call TRBJ2-3; D ambiguous. CDR3 length: 13 amino acids. Trimming removed 0 bases at V and 4 bases at J, with 5 bases between. Per germline, CDR1 MRHNA and CDR2 SNTAGT. CDR3 protein: CASSDSEADTQYF. Here the CDR3 DNA reads TGTGCCAGCAGTGACTCAGAGGCAGATACGCAGTATTTT.

This chain links TRBV28 with TRBJ2-1, with D possibly being TRBD2 (6 bases). The CDR3 is 14 amino acids. V was shortened by 3 bases and J by 9 bases, with 15 bases between the two germline ends. CDR1 MDHEN and CDR2 SYDVKM come from the germline V gene. CDR3 nucleotides: TGTGCCAGCAGTTTCGAGGACGGGAGAATTGAGCAGTTCTTC. This encodes CASSFEDGRIEQFF.

This clone turned up a few times. The chain carries TRBV7-9 and TRBJ1-4; D not resolved. CDR3 length equals 12 residues. V was trimmed by 3 bases and J by 7 bases, leaving 6 bases between them. The germline gives CDR1 SEHNR, CDR2 FQNEAQ (reference sequence). The CDR3 DNA is TGTGCCAGCAGCTTCGGCCCTGAAAAACTGTTTTTT. Translation gives CASSFGPEKLFF.

V gene TRBV5-1 combines with J gene TRBJ1-2, with TRBD1 identical over 9 bases. The germline CDR1 and CDR2 sequences are SGHRS and YFSETQ. The J segment lost 6 bases and the V segment lost 4 bases, leaving 7 bases of the junction unmatched. This CDR3 region has 14 residues. The CDR3 protein is CASSLERQGDGYTF. CDR3 nucleotide sequence: TGCGCCAGCAGCCTCGAAAGACAGGGGGATGGCTACACCTTC. Using reference TRBV5-1 and TRBJ1-2 for the parts outside the CDR3, the full variable domain is KAGVTQTPRYLIKTRGQQVTLSCSPISGHRSVSWYQQTPGQGLQFLFEYFSETQRNKGNFPGRFSGRQFSNSRSEMNVSTLELGDSALYLCASSLERQGDGYTFGSGTRLTVV.

The chain employs TRBV6-1 and TRBJ2-3; 14 positions agree with TRBD2. This CDR3 is 15 amino acids long. The V segment lost 1 base and the J segment 11 bases; nucleotides outside the gene matches: 5. Germline values: CDR1 MNHNS, CDR2 SASEGT. CDR3 sequence (DNA): TGTGCCAGCAGTGAAGGGGGACTAGCGGGGGTTGTGCAGTATTTT. This translates into CASSEGGLAGVVQYF.

The chain joins TRBV7-9 to TRBJ2-7, with unresolved D. Germline-derived CDR1 and CDR2 are SEHNR and FQNEAQ (reference sequence). CDR3 length: 13 residues. V lost 2 bases to trimming and J lost 4 bases, with 9 bases between them. This CDR3 is CASSLNNDYEQYF. The CDR3 coding sequence is TGTGCCAGCAGCTTAAATAACGATTACGAGCAGTACTTC.

V usage is TRBV15 and J usage is TRBJ1-2; 12 bases fit TRBD1. The CDR3 covers 14 residues. CDR1 and CDR2 (germline): LNHNV, YYDKDF (reference sequence). The junction had 10 bases not matched to a gene; V was cut back by 9 bases and J by 8 bases. The CDR3 sequence is CATGTGQGAQGYTF. CDR3 sequence (DNA): TGTGCCACTGGGACGGGACAGGGGGCGCAAGGCTACACCTTC.